This T cell receptor (beta chain) was recorded in a study of PD-1 blockade in classical Hodgkin lymphoma. Each patient experienced a relapse that followed autologous stem cell transplantation, and brentuximab vedotin exposure varied. Investigators obtained CD8+ T cells from thawed PBMCs by magnetic negative selection. A single count supports this clone. Its antigen remains unknown. Study-level findings and limits: By cycle point C4D1, TCR diversity had risen significantly in CD4+ cells (but not CD8+ cells). Healthy donors reportedly exceeded newly diagnosed patients in baseline TCR diversity.

The assay was immunoSEQ multiplex PCR, and TCRdb's table has in-frame clones only and misses some. This repertoire shows more than 10,000 clones, less than 90% found once; its top ten account for approximately 40%. The clonotype was recovered from a human donor with classical Hodgkin lymphoma. The specimen was CD8+ T cells from blood, collected at baseline.

CDR3 loop: CASSMGLAGIHEQYF. CDR3 nucleotides: TGTGCCAGCAGCATGGGACTAGCGGGTATCCACGAGCAGTACTTC. The V gene is TRBV5-6, the J gene TRBJ2-7, with 12 bases fitting TRBD2. V lost 4 bases to trimming and J lost 5 bases; unmatched junction nucleotides: 7. The CDR3 is made up of 15 amino acids. CDR1 SGHDT and CDR2 YYEEEE come from the germline V gene.